These 32 T cell receptor beta chains originate from one sample sequenced in a study of response to subunit inactivated influenza vaccine. One entry per CDR3 protein results from TCRdb running MiXCR on the RT-PCR reads. The table includes around 200,000 distinct CDR3 sequences, roughly 14% detected once. The sample consisted of CD8+ T cells sorted from PBMCs, taken about 5 days after vaccination. These receptors all come from a man in his forties or fifties who received an inactivated influenza vaccine.

In its sample, this clonotype was seen a few times. The J gene is TRBJ2-3, the V gene TRBV20-1, with D possibly being TRBD2 (6 bases). This CDR3 spans 14 amino acids. V lost 6 bases and J lost 2, with 15 bases in between. CDR1 is DFQATT and CDR2 is SNEGSKA in the germline V gene (reference sequence). The CDR3 loop reads CSASSGTDTDTQYF. The CDR3 DNA follows: TGCAGTGCAAGTAGCGGAACCGACACAGATACGCAGTATTTT.

This clonotype occurred many times. CDR3: CAISEWTGANTGELFF. The CDR3, as DNA: TGTGCCATCAGTGAGTGGACAGGGGCTAACACCGGGGAGCTGTTTTTT. This chain connects TRBV10-3 to TRBJ2-2; 9 bases map to TRBD1. V was pared by 1 base and J by 2 bases, with 2 bases of the junction left unmatched. The germline V gene has CDR1 ENHRY and CDR2 SYGVKD. The CDR3 consists of 16 residues.

The chain combines TRBV11-2 with TRBJ2-7, with a weak D call TRBD1 (5 bases). There are 15 residues in the CDR3. V was shortened by 1 base and J by 9 bases, with 19 bases between the two germline ends. In germline, CDR1 is SGHAT, CDR2 FQNNGV. CDR3 loop: CASSLVATGPIGQYF. CDR3 DNA sequence: TGTGCCAGCAGCTTAGTCGCCACAGGCCCTATCGGGCAGTACTTC. Drawing the rest from reference TRBV11-2 and TRBJ2-7, the complete variable domain is EAGVAQSPRYKIIEKRQSVAFWCNPISGHATLYWYQQILGQGPKLLIQFQNNGVVDDSQLPKDRFSAERLKGVDSTLKIQPAKLEDSAVYLCASSLVATGPIGQYFGPGTRLTVT.

This clonotype showed up just a few times. The chain links TRBV28 to TRBJ2-7; D ambiguous. CDR1 and CDR2 from the germline V gene are MDHEN and SYDVKM. The V gene lost 3 bases and the J gene lost 0 bases, with 6 bases spanning the gap. CDR3 length: 13 amino acids. The CDR3 DNA follows: TGTGCCAGCAGTTTGCACAGCTCCTACGAGCAGTACTTC. Protein sequence: CASSLHSSYEQYF.

The rearrangement joins TRBV3-1 to TRBJ2-1; the D is unclear. CDR1 is LGHDT, CDR2 YNNKEL, per germline (reference sequence). Trimming left V 1 base short and J 0 bases short, with 16 bases between. The CDR3 is 18 residues long. The CDR3 DNA follows: TGTGCCAGCAGCCAAGTCTCGAGACTTTTGAGCTCCTACAATGAGCAGTTCTTC. Protein product: CASSQVSRLLSSYNEQFF.

This clonotype turned up a few times. V usage is TRBV7-2 and J usage is TRBJ2-6; either TRBD1 or TRBD2 may supply D (5 bases each). Germline values: CDR1 SGHTA, CDR2 FQGNSA. V lost 5 bases and J 1 base, leaving 9 bases between the germline ends. The CDR3 extends over 15 amino acids. The CDR3 bases are TGTGCCAGCAGCACCTGGGGGTCTGGGGCCAACGTCCTGACTTTC. This encodes CASSTWGSGANVLTF. Variable domain in full (rest from reference TRBV7-2 and TRBJ2-6): GAGVSQSPSNKVTEKGKDVELRCDPISGHTALYWYRQSLGQGLEFLIYFQGNSAPDKSGLPSDRFSAERTGGSVSTLTIQRTQQEDSAVYLCASSTWGSGANVLTFGAGSRLTVL.

A few counts support this clonotype. The chain is built from TRBV29-1 and TRBJ2-7; D perhaps matches TRBD2 (5 bases). The CDR3 covers 13 residues. Looked up from germline, CDR1 is SQVTM and CDR2 is ANQGSEA. The V end lost 2 bases, the J end lost 6 bases, and 14 bases lay between the germline ends. As DNA, the CDR3 is TGCAGCGTTGAATCTCCCGGGGTGGTCGAGCAGTACTTC. Translating gives CSVESPGVVEQYF.

The chain is built from TRBV27 and TRBJ2-1, with no clear D. Germline V gives CDR1 MNHEY, CDR2 SMNVEV (reference sequence). The CDR3 is made up of 11 amino acids. V was shortened by 3 bases and J by 9 bases, with 6 bases between the two germline ends. The CDR3 sequence: CASSFFGEQFF. CDR3 bases: TGTGCCAGCAGTTTCTTTGGTGAGCAGTTCTTC.

The chain combines TRBV29-1 with TRBJ1-2; tentatively, D is TRBD1 (6 bases). Germline CDR1 and CDR2: SQVTM and ANQGSEA. CDR3 length equals 13 residues. V lost 6 bases to trimming and J lost 8 bases, with 19 bases between them. CDR3 in DNA: TGCAGCGTCGCTGCGGGGACACCCGGCGGCTACACCTTC. The encoded protein is CSVAAGTPGGYTF.

The chain joins TRBV12-3 or TRBV12-4 to TRBJ2-5; 8 nucleotides match TRBD2. The V segment lost 6 bases and the J segment 2 bases; nucleotides outside the gene matches: 2. The CDR3 extends over 13 amino acids. As DNA, the CDR3 is TGTGCCAGCAGCACGGGGGGGCAAGAGACCCAGTACTTC. This codes for CASSTGGQETQYF.

This clonotype was detected a few times. The chain uses TRBV5-8 and TRBJ2-3; TRBD1 or TRBD2 may be the D gene (5 bases each). The CDR3 runs to 16 residues. Germline lookup yields CDR1 SGHTS and CDR2 YDEGEE. Trimming left V 4 bases short and J 0 bases short, with 15 bases between. Written as DNA, the CDR3 is TGTGCCAGCAGCCCGGTATCGGGACGGAGCACAGATACGCAGTATTTT. It translates to CASSPVSGRSTDTQYF.

In its sample, this clonotype was seen a few times. V and J are TRBV29-1 and TRBJ2-7; 10 bases are shared with TRBD1. Germline V gene sequence: CDR1 SQVTM, CDR2 ANQGSEA. This CDR3 comprises 18 residues. The ends lost 7 bases at V and 3 bases at J; junction bases unmatched: 21. The CDR3: CSAFLLSGTGEAYYEQYF. For the CDR3, the DNA is TGCAGCGCCTTCCTATTATCCGGGACAGGGGAGGCCTACTACGAGCAGTACTTC.

V gene TRBV5-1 combines with J gene TRBJ2-7; D may match TRBD1 or TRBD2 (5 bases each). The CDR3 has 15 residues. Germline lookup yields CDR1 SGHRS and CDR2 YFSETQ. V was trimmed by 4 bases and J by 0 bases, leaving 14 bases between them. CDR3 nucleotide sequence: TGCGCCAGCAGCGCCCCCGGGACCTCCTCCTACGAGCAGTACTTC. Its translation is CASSAPGTSSYEQYF.

The sample holds many counts of this clonotype. The V and J genes are TRBV5-1 and TRBJ1-2, with TRBD1 matching over 7 bases. V shed 2 bases, J shed 4 bases, and the junction held 2 bases outside the gene matches. In germline, CDR1 is SGHRS, CDR2 YFSETQ. The CDR3 loop spans 13 amino acids. CDR3: CASSLQGSYGYTF. The CDR3 DNA reads TGCGCCAGCAGCTTACAGGGGTCCTATGGCTACACCTTC.

This clonotype was counted a few times. This chain joins TRBV6-1 and TRBJ2-2, with 8 bases lining up with TRBD1. Trimming took 8 bases from V and 1 from J; bases not matched to a gene: 6. CDR3 length: 15 amino acids. The germline V gene has CDR1 MNHNS and CDR2 SASEGT. The DNA for the CDR3 is TGTGCCAGCGCTTGGGGACAGGTGAACACCGGGGAGCTGTTTTTT. Translation: CASAWGQVNTGELFF.

This sequence joins TRBV7-9 and TRBJ1-6; maybe TRBD1 (6 bases). This CDR3 spans 15 amino acids. With 5 bases removed from V and 8 bases from J, the gap between germline ends came to 16 bases. Germline V lookup: CDR1 SEHNR, CDR2 FQNEAQ (reference sequence). The CDR3 DNA reads as TGTGCCAGCAGCCCGTGGGGGGGGCAGGATTCACCCCTCCACTTT. Translated: CASSPWGGQDSPLHF.

This clonotype was seen more than once but under ten times. A read error is possible here, since a much larger clone lies one base away. The V call is TRBV29-1, the J call TRBJ2-1; maybe TRBD2 (5 bases). Per the germline V gene, CDR1 is SQVTM and CDR2 is ANQGSEA. This CDR3 has 10 residues. Trimming removed 5 bases from V and 8 bases from J, with 7 bases in between. CDR3 region: CSVLGDEQFF. As DNA, the CDR3 is TGCAGCGTTCTCGGGGATGAGCAGTTCTTC.

The chain combines TRBV19 with TRBJ2-2; D possibly uses TRBD1 or TRBD2 (5 bases each). CDR1 is LNHDA, CDR2 SQIVND, per germline (reference sequence). CDR3 length: 15 amino acids. V was shortened by 5 bases and J by 2 bases, with 12 bases between the two germline ends. The CDR3 DNA is TGTGCCAGTAGTGGGGACGGAACCAACACCGGGGAGCTGTTTTTT. Protein product: CASSGDGTNTGELFF.

Written as DNA, the CDR3 is TGTGCCAGCAGCCCCCCGGGGCGCACAGATACGCAGTATTTT. Translation gives CASSPPGRTDTQYF. The chain uses TRBV7-6 and TRBJ2-3; D possibly matches TRBD1 or TRBD2 (5 bases each). This CDR3 has 14 amino acids. V was cut by 5 bases and J by 1 base, with 10 bases left in between. CDR1 is SGHVS, CDR2 FNYEAQ, per germline.

The chain employs TRBV10-2 and TRBJ1-6, with D perhaps TRBD1 (5 bases). CDR3 length equals 15 residues. V was trimmed by 8 bases and J by 9 bases, leaving 20 bases between them. Looked up from germline, CDR1 is WSHSY and CDR2 is SAAADI. The CDR3 here is CASGPGISGISPLHF. Written as DNA, the CDR3 is TGCGCCAGCGGACCAGGGATTTCGGGGATTTCACCCCTCCACTTT.

The V gene is TRBV7-8, the J gene TRBJ1-4, with D possibly being TRBD1 (5 bases). In germline, CDR1 is SGHVS, CDR2 FQNEAQ. The CDR3 is 15 amino acids. V gave up 1 base and J gave up 6 bases, with 12 bases separating them. CDR3 DNA sequence: TGTGCCAGCAGCTTAGGGCAGGGAGCGGATGAAAAACTGTTTTTT. Its protein product is CASSLGQGADEKLFF.

This clonotype occurred a few times. The chain carries TRBV29-1 and TRBJ2-3; D unresolved. The V end lost 3 bases, the J end lost 0 bases, and 4 bases lay between the germline ends. The CDR3 totals 12 residues. The V gene's germline CDR1 is SQVTM and CDR2 ANQGSEA. The CDR3 nucleotides read TGCAGCGTTGACCCTAGCACAGATACGCAGTATTTT. Its translation is CSVDPSTDTQYF.

This clonotype has just a few counts. This chain uses TRBV12-3 or TRBV12-4 with TRBJ2-2; D unclear. V was cut by 6 bases and J by 6 bases, with 5 bases left in between. This CDR3 comprises 11 residues. CDR3 protein: CASSGPGELFF. The CDR3 region has the DNA TGTGCCAGCAGCGGGCCCGGGGAGCTGTTTTTT.

This clonotype was counted between two and nine times. This chain uses TRBV6-2 or TRBV6-3 with TRBJ2-6; D remains ambiguous. This CDR3 is 14 amino acids long. CDR1 MNHEY and CDR2 SVGEGT come from the germline V gene. Trimming took off 4 bases at V and 1 base at J, with 5 bases between the two ends. CDR3 nucleotides: TGTGCCAGCAGTTTTTATTCTGGGGCCAACGTCCTGACTTTC. Translation gives CASSFYSGANVLTF.

This clonotype was observed many times. The chain carries TRBV29-1 and TRBJ2-3; 7 bases match TRBD1. V shed 3 bases and J 5 bases; nucleotides not matched to a gene: 2. Germline values: CDR1 SQVTM, CDR2 ANQGSEA. CDR3 length: 12 residues. Here the CDR3 reads CSVDYRGDTQYF. The CDR3, as DNA: TGCAGCGTTGATTACAGGGGAGATACGCAGTATTTT.

This clonotype was detected only a few times. J is TRBJ2-5 and V is TRBV28, with 13 bases identical to TRBD2. This CDR3 spans 17 amino acids. Germline CDR1 and CDR2: MDHEN and SYDVKM. The ends lost 4 bases at V and 4 bases at J; junction bases unmatched: 9. CDR3 sequence (DNA): TGTGCCAGCAGTTCCTTAGGACTAGCGGGAGTAGGAGAGACCCAGTACTTC. Translated, it gives CASSSLGLAGVGETQYF.

This clonotype was observed a few times. This rearrangement joins TRBV4-3 to TRBJ2-1, with D tentatively TRBD1 or TRBD2 (5 bases each). This CDR3 region has 14 residues. Germline loops: CDR1 LGHNA, CDR2 YSLEER. V dropped 4 bases and J dropped 4 bases, with 11 bases sitting between them. For the CDR3, the DNA is TGCGCCAGCAGCCCAGGGAGTTTATACAATGAGCAGTTCTTC. Translation: CASSPGSLYNEQFF.

This clonotype was seen at least ten times. This sequence joins TRBV20-1 and TRBJ1-5; D remains unclear. The V gene lost 6 bases and the J gene lost 0 bases, with 12 bases spanning the gap. The CDR3 has 14 residues. The V gene's germline CDR1 is DFQATT and CDR2 SNEGSKA (reference sequence). The CDR3 region has the DNA TGCAGTGCCCCCAACATGTATAGCAATCAGCCCCAGCATTTT. Its protein product is CSAPNMYSNQPQHF.

The chain has TRBV15 and TRBJ1-5, with 7 bases that match TRBD1. Germline V gene data show CDR1 as LNHNV and CDR2 as YYDKDF (reference sequence). The CDR3 runs 14 residues. The V and J ends lost 6 bases and 3 bases, in that order; junction bases with no gene match: 5. The CDR3 DNA is TGTGCCACCAGGTCGACAGGGCTCAATCAGCCCCAGCATTTT. This encodes CATRSTGLNQPQHF.

This clonotype was counted between two and nine times. V gene TRBV20-1 combines with J gene TRBJ2-7; D not resolved. The germline V gene encodes CDR1 DFQATT and CDR2 SNEGSKA (reference sequence). Trimming removed 0 bases from V and 1 base from J, with 13 bases in between. This CDR3 region has 15 residues. DNA for the CDR3: TGCAGTGCTAGAGAGTTGGCAGGTCCTTCCTACGAGCAGTACTTC. Its protein is CSARELAGPSYEQYF.

V and J are TRBV11-2 and TRBJ2-5; D is perhaps TRBD1 (6 bases). CDR3 size: 16 residues. Trimming left V 1 base short and J 5 bases short, with 17 bases between. CDR1 is SGHAT and CDR2 is FQNNGV in the germline V gene. The CDR3 coding sequence is TGTGCCAGCAGCTTAGTCCGTCAGGGGCTCGGGGAGACCCAGTACTTC. Translation: CASSLVRQGLGETQYF.

This clonotype was observed a few times. The chain has TRBV14 and TRBJ2-3; D is uncertain. CDR1 and CDR2 (germline): SGHDN, FVKESK. This CDR3 is built from 17 residues. V was trimmed by 2 bases and J by 2 bases, leaving 17 bases between them. CDR3: CASSQMYDTALTDTQYF. The CDR3 DNA reads as TGTGCCAGCAGCCAAATGTACGACACGGCCCTCACAGATACGCAGTATTTT.